This T cell receptor beta chain was obtained from a study of T cells after posttransplantation cyclophosphamide. General study findings and limits: TRB overlap between skin or GI tissue T cells and blood was limited. Recipient CMV seropositivity and CMV reactivation strongly tracked TRB clonality. Later post-transplant blood repertoires were often dominated by donor CD8+ memory clones.

The V gene's germline CDR1 is SGHDN and CDR2 FVKESK. The CDR3 has 14 residues. Losses at the gene ends were 4 bases for V and 8 bases for J; bases not matched to a gene: 6. Comment on this clone: Its specificity is unknown.

The assay was immunoSEQ multiplex PCR, and TCRdb's table has in-frame clones only and misses some. Counted here are under 50,000 clones, less than 95% occurring once; the ten biggest clones make up 2.5%. Cyclophosphamide on days +3 and +4 followed busulfan-fludarabine conditioning and a marrow graft. This clonotype was obtained from a male patient aged 55 to 69 who received an allogeneic stem cell transplant from a related donor and was CMV-positive. Some of the T cells may derive from the graft donor. This specimen was PBMCs, taken less than 70 days after allogeneic stem cell transplant with posttransplant cyclophosphamide. The chain has TRBV14 and TRBJ1-2, with TRBD1 matching 11 bases. In DNA form, the CDR3 reads TGTGCCAGCAGCCTTGGACAGGGGGCGCGAGGCTACACCTTC. Translation gives CASSLGQGARGYTF.